This T cell receptor beta chain was captured by sequencing in a study of somatic mutations in cytotoxic T cells in rheumatoid arthritis. Looking at the study overall: Several of the V beta antibody-stained T-cell populations were flow-sorted at nearly 100% purity; V beta1+ cells were among them and were sequenced for TCRB.

Healthy-control blood donors had a median age of 56 years (range about 20-75) and were 50% to 65% female. The CD4+ and CD8+ fractions came from positive magnetic bead selection and were purity-checked by flow cytometry. The CDR3 has 19 residues. Germline CDR1 LNHDA, CDR2 SQIVND (reference sequence). V shed 9 bases and J shed 0 bases, with 29 bases lying between them. The repertoire was sequenced with immunoSEQ multiplex PCR; TCRdb's copy has only in-frame clones and lacks some. The sample has roughly 20,000 clones, 86% seen once. The chain joins TRBV19 to TRBJ1-1; possible D gene TRBD1, 6 bases. The sample comprised CD8+ T cells sorted from blood. The receptor was isolated from a man aged 40-50 years in good health. CDR3 sequence: CASEPPGVRGLGVNTEAFF. CDR3 bases: TGTGCCAGCGAACCCCCAGGGGTAAGAGGGCTGGGAGTGAACACTGAAGCTTTCTTT.